This passage covers 11 T cell receptor beta chains from one sample sequenced in a study of monozygotic twins with inflammatory bowel disease (dated 2019 in TCRdb). The library was produced with 5' RACE. Sequencing used an Illumina HiSeq 2500. One entry per CDR3 protein sequence results from the TCRdb reprocessing of the reads, with DNA left out. In this sample's table one finds about 110,000 distinct CDR3 sequences. The ten largest clones take up around an eighth of the sample. The sequenced sample was blood. These receptor sequences come from a human donor with ulcerative colitis or Crohn's disease, or a healthy co-twin of an affected twin (not recorded which).

The chain uses TRBV28 and TRBJ2-7; TCRdb designates TRBD1, a call that cannot be tested without DNA. The CDR3 sequence is 14 residues long. In germline, CDR1 is MDHEN, CDR2 SYDVKM. The CDR3 sequence: CASSPRGVAYEQYF.

This chain uses TRBV24-1 with TRBJ2-5; TCRdb's D gene call, TRBD2, goes unchecked for lack of DNA. Looked up from germline, CDR1 is KGHDR and CDR2 is SFDVKD. This CDR3 is built from 16 residues. CDR3 protein: CATSDNRLAGGETQYF.

The V call is TRBV5-1, the J call TRBJ2-3. The CDR3 contains 13 residues. Looked up from germline, CDR1 is SGHRS and CDR2 is YFSETQ. The chain's CDR3 is CASSPLGSDTQYF. Full variable domain (outside the CDR3, taken from reference TRBV5-1 and TRBJ2-3): KAGVTQTPRYLIKTRGQQVTLSCSPISGHRSVSWYQQTPGQGLQFLFEYFSETQRNKGNFPGRFSGRQFSNSRSEMNVSTLELGDSALYLCASSPLGSDTQYFGPGTRLTVL.

The chain employs TRBV6-1 and TRBJ1-1. Per the germline V gene, CDR1 is MNHNS and CDR2 is SASEGT. CDR3 length: 14 residues. CDR3 amino acids: CASSARVIHTEAFF.

The chain has TRBV7-9 and TRBJ2-2. The germline V gene has CDR1 SEHNR and CDR2 FQNEAQ (reference sequence). CDR3 length: 15 amino acids. The CDR3: CASSPVGWLAGELFF.

The chain employs TRBV25-1 and TRBJ1-4. Germline CDR1 reads MGHDK; CDR2 reads SYGVNS. The length of the CDR3 is 14 residues. The CDR3 here is CASTEGLEGEKLFF.

The genes are TRBV7-2 and TRBJ2-4; TCRdb names TRBD2, which stays unverified in the absence of DNA. Germline CDR1 SGHTA, CDR2 FQGNSA. This CDR3 has 17 amino acids. CDR3 sequence reads: CASSFLLAGAAKNIQYF.

The J gene is TRBJ1-3, the V gene TRBV9. Germline CDR1 SGDLS, CDR2 YYNGEE. This CDR3 spans 15 amino acids. The CDR3: CASSIEPGSGNTIYF.

The genes are TRBV20-1 and TRBJ2-1. CDR1 is DFQATT, CDR2 SNEGSKA, per germline (reference sequence). The CDR3 totals 13 residues. CDR3 in amino acids: CSALNYWGYEQFF.

The rearrangement joins TRBV23-1 to TRBJ2-3; no DNA is available, so the TRBD2 call from TCRdb remains unchecked. TRBV23-1 is known as an ORF, though its function is uncertain. The CDR3 covers 17 residues. The CDR3 protein is CASSQTKERSSTDTQYF.

The rearrangement links TRBV3-1 to TRBJ2-7. Germline lookup yields CDR1 LGHDT and CDR2 YNNKEL (reference sequence). This CDR3 contains 15 residues. This CDR3 reads CASSQGPGPSYEQYF.